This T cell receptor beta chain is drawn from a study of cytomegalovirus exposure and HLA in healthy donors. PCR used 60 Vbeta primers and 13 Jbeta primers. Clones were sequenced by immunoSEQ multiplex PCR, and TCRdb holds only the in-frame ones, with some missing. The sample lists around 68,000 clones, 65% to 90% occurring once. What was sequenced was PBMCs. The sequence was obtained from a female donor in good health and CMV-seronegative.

This chain's CDR3 is CASSPGGGGLNTEAFF. As DNA, the CDR3 is TGTGCCAGCAGTCCCGGTGGGGGGGGACTTAACACTGAAGCTTTCTTT. V and J are TRBV28 and TRBJ1-1; D perhaps matches TRBD1 (5 bases). The germline V and J ends were trimmed by 5 bases and 2 bases, with 18 bases remaining between them. The CDR3 sequence is 16 residues long. CDR1 and CDR2 from the germline V gene are MDHEN and SYDVKM.